This TCR beta chain derives from a study of T cells after yellow fever vaccination. TCRdb independently ran MiXCR on the 5' RACE reads; one entry per CDR3 protein. Found here are around 610,000 distinct CDR3 sequences, approximately 13% of them singletons; the top ten hold around 15%. The receptor was derived from a man in his thirties or forties who received the YFV17D yellow fever vaccine. This specimen was PBMCs, taken on the day of the yellow fever booster vaccination.

The CDR3: CASRSGQGVQETQYF. CDR3 in DNA: TGTGCCAGCCGATCCGGGCAGGGGGTCCAAGAGACCCAGTACTTC. This chain connects TRBV28 to TRBJ2-5; 7 bases line up with TRBD1. The germline CDR1 and CDR2 sequences are MDHEN and SYDVKM. The CDR3 has 15 residues. Losses at the gene ends were 8 bases for V and 1 base for J; bases not matched to a gene: 10.